This is a list of T cell receptor beta chains from one sample in a study of T cell responses to AZD1222 COVID-19 vaccine. The table came from immunoSEQ multiplex PCR; TCRdb's copy has only in-frame clones and leaves some out. The top ten hold about 28% of the sample, which has some 66,000 clones, roughly nine tenths seen once. The sequences come from peripheral blood, collected 28 days after the second AZD1222 dose. All receptors derive from an adult who received the AZD1222 COVID-19 vaccine. CDR3s include the opening cysteine and the closing phenylalanine or tryptophan. The order of the fields is V gene, clone size, D gene, CDR3 length, J gene, CDR3 protein, CDR3 DNA. The D gene is left open where the match is weak. Some rows mark clone size as missing; the rest say once, few, many or name a class of expanded clone.

>TRBV28|NA|NA|15|TRBJ2-7
CASSLEGVLSYEQYF
TGTGCCAGCAGTTTAGAGGGAGTACTCTCCTACGAGCAGTACTTC
>TRBV3-1/TRBV3-2|NA|NA|12|TRBJ1-6
CASSQGDAPLHF
TGTGCCAGCAGCCAGGGGGATGCACCCCTCCACTTT
>TRBV3-1/TRBV3-2|NA|NA|15|TRBJ1-4
CASSQGEGADEKLFF
TGTGCCAGCAGCCAAGGGGAGGGAGCGGATGAAAAACTGTTTTTT
>TRBV7-9|NA|NA|12|TRBJ1-2
CASSLEVESYTF
TGTGCCAGCAGCCTAGAGGTGGAGAGCTACACCTTC
>TRBV10-3|NA|TRBD2|15|TRBJ2-2
CAIKIAGRNTGELFF
TGTGCCATCAAAATAGCGGGACGGAACACCGGGGAGCTGTTTTTT
>TRBV9|NA|NA|18|TRBJ2-3
CASSVESPGAGATDTQYF
TGTGCCAGCAGCGTAGAGTCCCCAGGGGCGGGAGCGACAGATACGCAGTATTTT
>TRBV2|NA|TRBD2|15|TRBJ2-5
CASSLAGAQQETQYF
TGTGCCAGCAGTCTAGCGGGAGCGCAACAAGAGACCCAGTACTTC
>TRBV9|NA|TRBD1|17|TRBJ1-1
CASSRKGAGTMNTEAFF
TGTGCCAGCAGCCGAAAGGGGGCGGGCACCATGAACACTGAAGCTTTCTTT
>TRBV28|once|TRBD1|15|TRBJ2-7
CASRPPGQGIYEQYF
TGTGCCAGCAGGCCACCGGGACAGGGGATCTACGAGCAGTACTTC
>TRBV5-5|NA|TRBD2|14|TRBJ2-1
CASSLSGTRNEQFF
TGTGCCAGCAGCTTGTCCGGGACTAGGAATGAGCAGTTCTTC
>TRBV2|NA|TRBD1|13|TRBJ1-1
CASSGGLGTAAFF
TGTGCCAGCAGTGGGGGACTGGGGACAGCAGCTTTCTTT
>TRBV9|NA|NA|14|TRBJ2-3
CASSVAVGPDTQYF
TGTGCCAGCAGCGTCGCGGTAGGCCCAGATACGCAGTATTTT
>TRBV6-5|NA|TRBD2|16|TRBJ2-1
CASSFGLAGSYNEQFF
TGTGCCAGCAGTTTCGGACTAGCGGGTTCCTACAATGAGCAGTTCTTC
>TRBV27|NA|NA|13|TRBJ2-7
CASRFDGTYEQYF
TGTGCCAGCAGGTTCGACGGCACCTACGAGCAGTACTTC
>TRBV13|few|NA|16|TRBJ2-7
CASSSDRGQGNYEQYF
TGTGCCAGCAGCTCCGACCGGGGGCAGGGTAACTACGAGCAGTACTTC
>TRBV5-6|NA|NA|13|TRBJ2-2
CASSVTAPGELFF
TGTGCCAGCAGCGTAACTGCCCCCGGGGAGCTGTTTTTT
>TRBV2|NA|NA|12|TRBJ1-2
CASTRERLGYTF
TGTGCCAGCACTAGGGAGAGGTTGGGCTACACCTTC
>TRBV28|NA|NA|14|TRBJ1-6
CASSLRPVRSPLHF
TGTGCCAGCAGTTTGCGGCCAGTGCGATCACCCCTCCACTTT
>TRBV5-4|NA|NA|13|TRBJ1-3
CASTFNTGNTIYF
TGTGCCAGCACCTTCAACACTGGAAACACCATATATTTT
>TRBV5-1|NA|TRBD1|14|TRBJ1-5
CASSWTGGNQPQHF
TGCGCCAGCAGCTGGACAGGAGGCAATCAGCCCCAGCATTTT
>TRBV6-5|NA|NA|14|TRBJ2-7
CASSYERSSYEQYF
TGTGCCAGCAGTTACGAGCGGTCCTCCTACGAGCAGTACTTC
>TRBV9|NA|TRBD1|17|TRBJ2-3
CASSPGTGRVLEDTQYF
TGTGCCAGCAGCCCAGGGACAGGTCGGGTTTTGGAAGATACGCAGTATTTT
>TRBV14|NA|TRBD2|15|TRBJ2-3
CASSQILAGVGTQYF
TGTGCCAGCAGCCAAATCCTAGCGGGAGTGGGTACGCAGTATTTT
>TRBV3-1/TRBV3-2|NA|NA|16|TRBJ2-1
CASSQDLQLTYNEQFF
TGTGCCAGCAGCCAAGATCTACAGTTAACCTACAATGAGCAGTTCTTC
>TRBV7-9|NA|NA|10|TRBJ2-5
CASSGETQYF
TGTGCCAGCAGCGGAGAGACCCAGTACTTC
>TRBV2|NA|NA|15|TRBJ1-6
CASSETNPHLGPLHF
TGTGCCAGCAGTGAGACCAACCCACATCTAGGTCCCCTCCACTTT
>TRBV6-5|few|NA|15|TRBJ1-6
CASSYSRTVESPLHF
TGTGCCAGCAGTTACTCGAGGACTGTTGAATCACCCCTCCACTTT
>TRBV9|NA|NA|15|TRBJ1-3
CASSVGQAGGNTIYF
TGTGCCAGCAGCGTAGGACAGGCAGGTGGAAACACCATATATTTT
>TRBV7-6|medium-sized|NA|14|TRBJ2-5
CASSLWEGEETQYF
TGTGCCAGCAGCTTGTGGGAGGGGGAGGAGACCCAGTACTTC
>TRBV18|NA|TRBD1|15|TRBJ2-1
CASSPFRTGDNEQFF
TGTGCCAGCTCACCATTTAGGACAGGGGACAATGAGCAGTTCTTC
>TRBV7-9|NA|NA|13|TRBJ1-5
CASSLDSNQPQHF
TGTGCCAGCAGCTTAGATAGCAATCAGCCCCAGCATTTT
>TRBV11-2|NA|NA|12|TRBJ2-7
CASSSSFGEQYF
TGTGCCAGCAGCTCCTCTTTTGGGGAGCAGTACTTC
>TRBV19|NA|TRBD2|13|TRBJ2-1
CASSPGTSGEQFF
TGTGCCAGTAGCCCCGGGACTAGCGGTGAGCAGTTCTTC
>TRBV20-1|NA|NA|10|TRBJ2-7
CSAGGYEQYF
TGCAGTGCTGGGGGGTACGAGCAGTACTTC
>TRBV30|NA|NA|15|TRBJ2-7
CAWSPVGYSSYEQYF
TGTGCCTGGAGTCCCGTGGGCTACTCCTCCTACGAGCAGTACTTC
>TRBV11-3|once|NA|13|TRBJ1-2
CASSFDRTYGYTF
TGTGCCAGCAGCTTTGACAGGACCTATGGCTACACCTTC
>TRBV6-5|NA|NA|14|TRBJ2-7
CASKMGLPAYEQYF
TGTGCCAGCAAAATGGGACTTCCGGCCTACGAGCAGTACTTC
>TRBV19|NA|TRBD1|14|TRBJ2-7
CASSPRQGADEQYF
TGTGCCAGTAGTCCCAGACAGGGGGCGGACGAGCAGTACTTC
>TRBV3-1/TRBV3-2|NA|TRBD2|19|TRBJ2-7
CASSSGLAGGQGLKDEQYF
TGTGCCAGCAGCTCGGGACTAGCGGGAGGGCAGGGTCTAAAGGACGAGCAGTACTTC
>TRBV4-3|NA|NA|18|TRBJ2-2
CASSPAGQGSSGIGELFF
TGCGCCAGCAGCCCAGCGGGGCAGGGGTCCTCTGGGATCGGGGAGCTGTTTTTT
>TRBV18|NA|NA|16|TRBJ2-1
CASSPWGLPSYNEQFF
TGTGCCAGCTCACCATGGGGCCTGCCCTCCTACAATGAGCAGTTCTTC
>TRBV3-1/TRBV3-2|NA|NA|14|TRBJ2-1
CASSLWRLINEQFF
TGTGCCAGCAGCCTCTGGCGACTGATTAATGAGCAGTTCTTC
>TRBV28|NA|NA|14|TRBJ1-4
CASNLGATNEKLFF
TGTGCCAGCAACTTGGGGGCAACTAATGAAAAACTGTTTTTT
>TRBV4-3|NA|NA|15|TRBJ2-7
CASSQGAGGTYEQYF
TGCGCCAGCAGCCAAGGGGCCGGGGGAACCTACGAGCAGTACTTC
>TRBV11-3|NA|NA|13|TRBJ2-7
CASNSGQGYEQYF
TGTGCCAGCAACTCCGGGCAGGGGTACGAGCAGTACTTC
>TRBV11-2|NA|NA|14|TRBJ1-2
CASSISGRSLGYTF
TGTGCCAGCAGCATCTCGGGGAGGTCCCTTGGCTACACCTTC
>TRBV6-5|once|TRBD2|15|TRBJ2-2
CASSRLAGESGELFF
TGTGCCAGCAGTAGACTAGCGGGAGAATCCGGGGAGCTGTTTTTT
>TRBV28|NA|NA|14|TRBJ1-4
CASNTPTPDGKLFF
TGTGCCAGCAATACTCCGACACCCGACGGAAAACTGTTTTTT
>TRBV5-1|NA|NA|15|TRBJ1-6
CASSLEAGGNSPLHF
TGCGCCAGCAGCTTAGAGGCAGGTGGGAATTCACCCCTCCACTTT
>TRBV11-2|NA|NA|15|TRBJ1-2
CASSSPGRRGYGYTF
TGTGCCAGCAGCTCTCCGGGCCGTCGAGGCTATGGCTACACCTTC
>TRBV11-2|NA|NA|12|TRBJ2-1
CASSPLGNEQFF
TGTGCCAGCAGCCCGCTCGGAAATGAGCAGTTCTTC
>TRBV25-1|NA|NA|18|TRBJ1-2
CASSEVPTEPFERYGYTF
TGTGCCAGCAGTGAAGTCCCCACAGAACCATTTGAACGCTATGGCTACACCTTC
>TRBV7-6|NA|NA|17|TRBJ1-3
CASSLARAGAAGNTIYF
TGTGCCAGCAGCTTAGCCCGGGCGGGGGCTGCTGGAAACACCATATATTTT
>TRBV19|NA|NA|16|TRBJ2-7
CASSSPGTQVGYEQYF
TGTGCCAGTAGTTCTCCCGGGACCCAGGTCGGGTACGAGCAGTACTTC
>TRBV6-5|NA|TRBD2|12|TRBJ2-1
CASRLATNEQFF
TGTGCCAGCAGACTAGCGACTAATGAGCAGTTCTTC
>TRBV6-5|NA|NA|13|TRBJ1-1
CASSRQGDTEAFF
TGTGCCAGCAGTAGGCAGGGTGACACTGAAGCTTTCTTT
>TRBV6-2/TRBV6-3|NA|NA|15|TRBJ2-7
CASSLDGAFSYEQYF
TGTGCCAGCAGCTTGGACGGAGCATTCTCCTACGAGCAGTACTTC
>TRBV10-3|once|NA|16|TRBJ1-5
CAISESGTVANQPQHF
TGTGCCATCAGTGAGTCAGGTACTGTAGCAAATCAGCCCCAGCATTTT
>TRBV5-8|NA|TRBD2|16|TRBJ2-4
CASSLPGTRKANIQYF
TGTGCCAGCAGCCTTCCCGGGACTAGAAAAGCTAACATTCAGTACTTC
>TRBV19|NA|NA|15|TRBJ2-1
CASSPSLSSYNEQFF
TGTGCCAGTAGTCCAAGCCTGAGCTCCTACAATGAGCAGTTCTTC